The clone carrying this TCR beta chain was observed a single time. This entry is derived from a study of blood T cell repertoires in COVID-19. Participants were placed into cohorts based on the clinical history they reported. The trim removed 3 bases at V and 5 bases at J, leaving 6 bases unmatched. This CDR3 has 15 residues. Germline CDR1 and CDR2: PRHDT and FYEKMQ (reference sequence). Method: immunoSEQ multiplex PCR; TCRdb's copy keeps in-frame clones and lacks some. The sample lists about 280,000 clones; 90% were seen once. This chain connects TRBV13 to TRBJ1-3, with 8 bases fitting TRBD1. The sequencing input was PBMCs or T cells enriched from blood (not recorded which). The TCR was taken from a woman under 30 with acute COVID-19. CDR3 sequence reads: CASSFRQGQRNTIYF. The CDR3 region has the DNA TGTGCCAGCAGCTTCCGACAGGGGCAAAGAAACACCATATATTTT.